This T cell receptor beta chain was captured in a study of cytomegalovirus exposure and HLA in healthy donors. Germline V gene lookup returns CDR1 MNHEY and CDR2 SMNVEV (reference sequence). The CDR3 length is 12 residues. With 9 bases removed from V and 2 bases from J, the gap between germline ends came to 11 bases. It was with 60 Vbeta and 13 Jbeta primers that the PCR ran. The protocol was immunoSEQ multiplex PCR, while the TCRdb copy is restricted to in-frame clones and leaves out a portion. This table holds roughly 180,000 clones, around 80% found once. Material for sequencing was PBMCs. V gene TRBV27 combines with J gene TRBJ2-7, with D possibly TRBD2 on 5 matching bases. The clonotype comes from a female donor in good health and CMV-seronegative. The CDR3 DNA is TGTGCCAGGTTGGACTTCCCCTACGAGCAGTACTTC. As protein: CARLDFPYEQYF.